These 6 T cell receptor beta chains were sequenced from one sample in a study of cytomegalovirus exposure and HLA in healthy donors. PCR amplification relied on 60 Vbeta primers (plus 13 Jbeta primers). TCRdb's copy holds only in-frame clones and misses some; the assay was immunoSEQ multiplex PCR. The table has approximately 170,000 clones, more than 75% seen once; the top ten hold 2% to 3%. The material sequenced was PBMCs. All receptors come from a man aged 30 to 39 in good health and CMV-seropositive.

J is TRBJ2-5 and V is TRBV9; TRBD1 might be the D (5 bases). This CDR3 comprises 16 residues. Germline V CDR1 and CDR2: SGDLS, YYNGEE. Deletions cut 0 bases from V and 1 base from J, with 13 bases between. The CDR3 here is CASSVVEGRGQETQYF. In DNA, the CDR3 is TGTGCCAGCAGCGTAGTCGAAGGAAGGGGCCAAGAGACCCAGTACTTC.

The chain is built from TRBV14 and TRBJ1-4, with D possibly matching TRBD1 (6 bases). This CDR3 region has 20 residues. CDR1 and CDR2 from the germline V gene are SGHDN and FVKESK. Trimming left V 4 bases short and J 0 bases short, with 24 bases between. CDR3 in amino acids: CASSPRLRGMAEATNEKLFF. The DNA for the CDR3 is TGTGCCAGCAGCCCGAGGCTCAGGGGCATGGCAGAAGCAACTAATGAAAAACTGTTTTTT.

A remark on this clone: The same CDR3 also results from other DNA sequences found in this sample. This chain links TRBV5-6 with TRBJ2-1; tentative D call: TRBD1 (5 bases). The CDR3 covers 14 residues. Trimming shortened V by 0 bases and J by 1 base, and 5 bases separated the two germline ends. Germline CDR1 reads SGHDT; CDR2 reads YYEEEE. The CDR3 loop is CASSLGQSYNEQFF. CDR3 DNA sequence: TGTGCCAGCAGCTTGGGACAGTCCTACAATGAGCAGTTCTTC.

The V gene is TRBV7-9, the J gene TRBJ1-5; 7 bases fit TRBD1. After removal of 6 bases from V and 7 bases from J, the junction contained 12 bases not matched to a gene. The CDR3 loop spans 15 amino acids. Per germline, CDR1 SEHNR and CDR2 FQNEAQ (reference sequence). The CDR3 DNA reads as TGTGCCAGCAGTACATCTAGGACAGGAGGCCAGCCCCAGCATTTT. Amino acid sequence: CASSTSRTGGQPQHF.

The chain recombines TRBV7-2 with TRBJ2-7, with TRBD2 matching 7 bases. Trimming cost V 2 bases and J 3 bases; bases outside gene matches: 7. CDR3 length equals 15 residues. Germline CDR1 reads SGHTA; CDR2 reads FQGNSA. The DNA for the CDR3 is TGTGCCAGCAGCTTATGGACGGGAGGTCGCTACGAGCAGTACTTC. Its translation: CASSLWTGGRYEQYF.

Here the CDR3 reads CASSRGLALYEQYV. In nucleotides, the CDR3 is TGTGCCAGCAGCAGGGGACTAGCCCTCTACGAGCAGTACGTC. The chain links TRBV5-6 to TRBJ2-7; TRBD2 aligns across 9 bases. The CDR3 has 14 amino acids. Germline V gives CDR1 SGHDT, CDR2 YYEEEE. With V trimmed by 4 bases and J by 3 bases, 5 bases remained unmatched.